Below, 32 T cell receptor beta chains from the same sample are listed, as sequenced in a study of blood T cell repertoires in COVID-19. Clones were read by immunoSEQ multiplex PCR, and TCRdb kept only the in-frame ones, dropping some. The sample holds about 270,000 clones, 91% seen once. Source material: PBMCs or T cells enriched from blood (not recorded which). These receptors came from a man in his forties who had been exposed to COVID-19.

The CDR3 reads CASSPGTGHNEQFF. The CDR3 DNA reads as TGTGCCAGCAGCCCCGGGACTGGGCATAATGAGCAGTTCTTC. This chain links TRBV9 with TRBJ2-1; a weak D match, TRBD2 (6 bases). The CDR3 contains 14 residues. CDR1 and CDR2 (germline): SGDLS, YYNGEE. Between the trimmed V and J ends, which lost 4 bases and 7 bases, there was a span of 15 bases. The full variable domain, rest sourced from reference TRBV9 and TRBJ2-1, is DSGVTQTPKHLITATGQRVTLRCSPRSGDLSVYWYQQSLDQGLQFLIQYYNGEERAKGNILERFSAQQFPDLHSELNLSSLELGDSALYFCASSPGTGHNEQFFGPGTRLTVL.

The chain recombines TRBV5-1 with TRBJ2-3; D not certain. The CDR3 runs to 15 residues. Trimming shortened V by 4 bases and J by 1 base, and 13 bases separated the two germline ends. CDR1 is SGHRS and CDR2 is YFSETQ in the germline V gene. The CDR3 reads CASSPGWIGTDTQYF. CDR3 DNA sequence: TGCGCCAGCAGCCCAGGATGGATAGGCACAGATACGCAGTATTTT.

The chain carries TRBV5-1 and TRBJ2-3, with a weak D call TRBD2 (6 bases). CDR1 is SGHRS and CDR2 is YFSETQ in the germline V gene. Trimming took 0 bases from V and 0 from J, leaving 11 bases between them. The CDR3 runs 16 residues. CDR3 sequence: CASSLAGGVSTDTQYF. The CDR3 DNA reads as TGCGCCAGCAGCTTGGCCGGAGGGGTAAGCACAGATACGCAGTATTTT.

The gene calls are TRBV5-6 and TRBJ2-7, with D perhaps matching TRBD2 (6 bases). Per germline, CDR1 SGHDT and CDR2 YYEEEE. V was shortened by 4 bases and J by 9 bases, with 20 bases between the two germline ends. The CDR3 sequence is 14 residues long. The CDR3 DNA sequence: TGTGCCAGCAGCGCGGGGACGACGGTCGCCGGGCAGTACTTC. It yields the protein CASSAGTTVAGQYF.

CDR3 DNA sequence: TGTGCCAGCAGTCCTGTACCGGGACAGGGAGAGGGCGAGCAGTACTTC. Protein product: CASSPVPGQGEGEQYF. The chain carries TRBV28 and TRBJ2-7, with 9 nucleotides matching TRBD1. The CDR3 extends over 16 amino acids. Germline trimming cut 5 bases from V and 6 bases from J; bases unmatched to any gene: 14. Germline-derived CDR1 and CDR2 are MDHEN and SYDVKM.

The chain links TRBV7-2 to TRBJ2-7; 11 bases are a match to TRBD2. The CDR3 runs 14 residues. J was trimmed by 6 bases and V by 3 bases; bases with no gene match: 4. Germline values: CDR1 SGHTA, CDR2 FQGNSA. The CDR3 loop reads CASSFVAGGPEQYF. In DNA form, the CDR3 reads TGTGCCAGCAGCTTTGTAGCGGGAGGGCCCGAGCAGTACTTC.

The chain recombines TRBV19 with TRBJ1-1; possible D gene TRBD1, 6 bases. With 1 base removed from V and 0 bases from J, the gap between germline ends came to 12 bases. The CDR3 has 16 amino acids. Germline-derived CDR1 and CDR2 are LNHDA and SQIVND (reference sequence). The CDR3, as DNA: TGTGCCAGTAGTATAGGTACAGGGAACATGAACACTGAAGCTTTCTTT. The encoded protein is CASSIGTGNMNTEAFF. Drawing the rest from reference TRBV19 and TRBJ1-1, the complete variable domain is DGGITQSPKYLFRKEGQNVTLSCEQNLNHDAMYWYRQDPGQGLRLIYYSQIVNDFQKGDIAEGYSVSREKKESFPLTVTSAQKNPTAFYLCASSIGTGNMNTEAFFGQGTRLTVV.

The rearrangement links TRBV6-6 to TRBJ1-3; no clear D. Trimming took 6 bases from V and 0 from J, leaving 15 bases between them. Germline assignment: CDR1 MNHNY and CDR2 SVGAGI (reference sequence). There are 16 residues in the CDR3. The CDR3 sequence is CASSPLQSVSGNTIYF. The CDR3 DNA reads as TGTGCCAGCAGCCCCCTACAGTCGGTCTCTGGAAACACCATATATTTT.

The rearrangement links TRBV7-3 to TRBJ2-1, with TRBD1 matching 7 bases. Germline V CDR1 and CDR2: SGHTA, FQGTGA. This CDR3 region has 13 residues. V dropped 6 bases and J dropped 2; count of bases not matched to a gene: 1. CDR3 sequence: CASSTGAYNEQFF. The DNA of the CDR3 is TGTGCCAGCAGTACAGGGGCCTACAATGAGCAGTTCTTC.

The rearrangement links TRBV5-1 to TRBJ2-4; no firm D call. The germline CDR1 and CDR2 sequences are SGHRS and YFSETQ. This CDR3 region has 13 residues. The ends were cut back, 7 bases at V and 0 bases at J, with 8 bases in the middle. In nucleotides, the CDR3 is TGCGCCAGCGCCGCGGAAGCCAAAAACATTCAGTACTTC. The encoded protein is CASAAEAKNIQYF.

The genes are TRBV7-6 and TRBJ1-3; D uncertain. Trimming removed 5 bases at V and 0 bases at J, with 11 bases between. The V gene's germline CDR1 is SGHVS and CDR2 FNYEAQ. The CDR3 is made up of 15 amino acids. CDR3 sequence (DNA): TGTGCCAGCAGCCGAGGACGGGGCTCTGGAAACACCATATATTTT. It yields the protein CASSRGRGSGNTIYF.

The chain employs TRBV27 and TRBJ1-1; TRBD1 agrees at 8 bases. The CDR3 is 18 amino acids. V trimming: 5 bases; J trimming: 1 base; junction bases outside the gene matches: 15. Germline V gives CDR1 MNHEY, CDR2 SMNVEV (reference sequence). The CDR3 DNA follows: TGTGCCAGCAGTCCGCAAGTAGGGGACAGGACCAAGAACACTGAAGCTTTCTTT. Amino acids: CASSPQVGDRTKNTEAFF.

The chain combines TRBV4-3 with TRBJ2-7; TRBD2 aligns across 7 bases. From germline, CDR1 is LGHNA and CDR2 YSLEER. The trim removed 0 bases at V and 3 bases at J, leaving 8 bases unmatched. The CDR3 consists of 16 residues. CDR3: CASSQDRLAALYEQYF. In DNA, the CDR3 is TGCGCCAGCAGCCAAGATCGCCTAGCGGCACTCTACGAGCAGTACTTC.

The chain links TRBV28 to TRBJ1-5, with D perhaps matching TRBD1 (6 bases). This CDR3 is built from 14 residues. Trimming took 6 bases from V and 6 from J, leaving 15 bases between them. Per germline, CDR1 MDHEN and CDR2 SYDVKM. CDR3 sequence (DNA): TGTGCCAGCAGGGAACAGGGAGTCGTTCAGCCCCAGCATTTT. It is translated as CASREQGVVQPQHF.

The chain employs TRBV2 and TRBJ2-4; 10 nucleotides align to TRBD2. Germline V gene sequence: CDR1 SNHLY, CDR2 FYNNEI. The CDR3 has 15 amino acids. Losses at the gene ends were 4 bases for V and 0 bases for J; bases not matched to a gene: 0. The CDR3 DNA follows: TGTGCCAGCAGTGGACTAGCGGGAGCCAAAAACATTCAGTACTTC. This translates into CASSGLAGAKNIQYF.

CDR3 sequence (DNA): TGTGCCAGCAGTTTTATAGAAGAAAACTACGAGCAGTACTTC. It translates to CASSFIEENYEQYF. J is TRBJ2-7 and V is TRBV28; D call uncertain. V was pared by 3 bases and J by 3 bases, with 12 bases between. Germline V gene data show CDR1 as MDHEN and CDR2 as SYDVKM. There are 14 residues in the CDR3.

The chain uses TRBV28 and TRBJ2-3, with D perhaps matching TRBD2 (5 bases). Looked up from germline, CDR1 is MDHEN and CDR2 is SYDVKM. CDR3 size: 12 residues. The germline V and J ends were trimmed by 6 bases and 8 bases, with 12 bases remaining between them. The chain's CDR3 is CASSKPAGTQYF. In DNA, the CDR3 is TGTGCCAGCAGCAAGCCCGCGGGTACGCAGTATTTT.

V usage is TRBV5-1 and J usage is TRBJ1-2, with 7 bases fitting TRBD1. The ends lost 2 bases at V and 4 bases at J; junction bases unmatched: 11. This CDR3 is built from 16 residues. CDR1 is SGHRS and CDR2 is YFSETQ in the germline V gene. The CDR3 coding sequence is TGCGCCAGCAGCTTTACAGGGGTCCCAACAAGCTATGGCTACACCTTC. Amino acid sequence: CASSFTGVPTSYGYTF.

CDR3 amino acids: CASSVATSAIMDTQYF. The CDR3 DNA is TGTGCCAGCAGCGTAGCTACGAGTGCTATTATGGATACGCAGTATTTT. The chain couples TRBV9 to TRBJ2-3, with D unresolved. The germline V gene encodes CDR1 SGDLS and CDR2 YYNGEE. Trimming stripped 0 bases from V and 6 bases from J, with 17 bases between. This CDR3 has 16 amino acids.

This chain connects TRBV28 to TRBJ1-6, with D possibly being TRBD1 (5 bases). Germline V gene data show CDR1 as MDHEN and CDR2 as SYDVKM. Trimming took 6 bases from V and 8 from J, leaving 17 bases between them. The CDR3 extends over 15 amino acids. In DNA form, the CDR3 reads TGTGCCAGCAGCGACTTAGGGGCTCCGGATTCACCCCTCCACTTT. It encodes CASSDLGAPDSPLHF.

CDR3 sequence reads: CASSPRTWGSYEQYF. CDR3 nucleotide sequence: TGTGCCAGCAGCCCCCGGACATGGGGCTCCTACGAGCAGTACTTC. The gene calls are TRBV3-1 (or the pseudogene TRBV3-2) and TRBJ2-7; D possibly corresponds to TRBD1 (5 bases). The CDR3 is 15 amino acids. V was cut by 4 bases and J by 0 bases, with 13 bases left in between. The germline gives CDR1 LGHDT, CDR2 YNNKEL (reference sequence).

The chain links TRBV6-5 to TRBJ2-1; a weak D match, TRBD2 (5 bases). CDR1 is MNHEY and CDR2 is SVGAGI in the germline V gene. The CDR3 has 15 amino acids. The germline V and J ends were trimmed by 5 bases and 7 bases, with 18 bases remaining between them. The CDR3 nucleotides are TGTGCCAGCAGTACCCCGGGAACCCTGGGGAATGAGCAGTTCTTC. Its translation: CASSTPGTLGNEQFF.

The CDR3 loop is CASSRDRDQETQYF. The CDR3 DNA is TGTGCCAGCTCACGCGACAGGGACCAAGAGACCCAGTACTTC. The rearrangement uses TRBV18 and TRBJ2-5, with 7 bases fitting TRBD1. V lost 4 bases and J lost 0; bases outside the gene matches: 2. The CDR3 totals 14 residues. Germline V lookup: CDR1 KGHSH, CDR2 LQKENI. Full variable domain (remainder filled in from reference TRBV18 and TRBJ2-5): NAGVMQNPRHLVRRRGQEARLRCSPMKGHSHVYWYRQLPEEGLKFMVYLQKENIIDESGMPKERFSAEFPKEGPSILRIQQVVRGDSAAYFCASSRDRDQETQYFGPGTRLLVL.

The chain joins TRBV11-3 to TRBJ2-5; TRBD2 matches 12 bases. Germline-derived CDR1 and CDR2 are SGHNT and YENEEA. The CDR3 sequence is 15 residues long. Losses at the gene ends were 1 base for V and 6 bases for J; bases not matched to a gene: 3. CDR3 DNA sequence: TGTGCCAGCAGCTTAGGACTAGCGGGGGAGAAGACCCAGTACTTC. Translating it yields CASSLGLAGEKTQYF.

The chain couples TRBV6-6 to TRBJ1-1; 7 bases match TRBD1. With V trimmed by 4 bases and J by 3 bases, 8 bases remained unmatched. This CDR3 is built from 15 residues. Germline V gene sequence: CDR1 MNHNY, CDR2 SVGAGI (reference sequence). This CDR3 is CASSSQGLADTEAFF. CDR3 in DNA: TGTGCCAGCAGTTCACAGGGGCTGGCGGACACTGAAGCTTTCTTT.

The chain has TRBV7-8 and TRBJ1-5, with D possibly matching TRBD1 (5 bases). The germline gives CDR1 SGHVS, CDR2 FQNEAQ. V was trimmed by 5 bases and J by 6 bases, leaving 17 bases between them. The length of the CDR3 is 15 residues. The CDR3 DNA reads TGTGCCAGCAGCCCCGCTACCTGGGGCAGTCAGCCCCAGCATTTT. It encodes CASSPATWGSQPQHF. Full variable domain (outside the CDR3, taken from reference TRBV7-8 and TRBJ1-5): GAGVSQSPRYKVAKRGQDVALRCDPISGHVSLFWYQQALGQGPEFLTYFQNEAQLDKSGLPSDRFFAERPEGSVSTLKIQRTQQEDSAVYLCASSPATWGSQPQHFGDGTRLSIL.

V gene TRBV19 combines with J gene TRBJ1-4; 8 bases align to TRBD1. CDR1 and CDR2 from the germline V gene are LNHDA and SQIVND (reference sequence). J lost 8 bases, V lost 3 bases, and 11 bases had no gene match. The CDR3 has 16 residues. The CDR3 sequence: CASSIPWSGGDEKLFF. The CDR3, as DNA: TGTGCCAGTAGTATCCCGTGGTCAGGGGGCGACGAAAAACTGTTTTTT.

The chain carries TRBV9 and TRBJ2-2; TRBD2 aligns across 14 bases. V lost 5 bases to trimming and J lost 9 bases; unmatched junction nucleotides: 12. This CDR3 has 17 amino acids. Germline V gene data show CDR1 as SGDLS and CDR2 as YYNGEE. Here the CDR3 DNA reads TGTGCCAGCAGTTCGGGACTAGCGGGAGCCCTCGCGTGGGAGCTGTTTTTT. Its protein product is CASSSGLAGALAWELFF.

This clone was observed a single time. V gene TRBV28 combines with J gene TRBJ1-6; D unclear. The V and J ends lost 8 bases and 7 bases respectively, with 15 bases between them. The CDR3 has 14 residues. CDR1 MDHEN and CDR2 SYDVKM come from the germline V gene. The CDR3 is CASYNDEQNSPLHF. CDR3 sequence (DNA): TGTGCCAGCTACAACGACGAACAGAATTCACCCCTCCACTTT.

The chain carries TRBV6-2 or TRBV6-3 and TRBJ2-2; tentative D call: TRBD2 (6 bases). V was trimmed by 0 bases and J by 3 bases, leaving 14 bases between them. Germline CDR1 is MNHEY and CDR2 is SVGEGT. The CDR3 contains 17 residues. The CDR3 sequence is CASSYSIRGSDTGELFF. CDR3 DNA sequence: TGTGCCAGCAGTTACTCGATCCGGGGGTCCGACACCGGGGAGCTGTTTTTT.

J is TRBJ2-7 and V is TRBV6-5; the match to TRBD2 covers 10 bases. J lost 3 bases, V lost 6 bases, and 11 bases had no gene match. The CDR3 loop spans 16 amino acids. The germline gives CDR1 MNHEY, CDR2 SVGAGI. CDR3 in DNA: TGTGCCAGCAGCTACGGACCCCTAGCGGGGGACTACGAGCAGTACTTC. Translating gives CASSYGPLAGDYEQYF.

The genes are TRBV7-2 and TRBJ2-1; TRBD2 matches 7 bases. The germline CDR1 and CDR2 sequences are SGHTA and FQGNSA. J was trimmed by 0 bases and V by 5 bases; bases with no gene match: 16. This CDR3 is built from 19 residues. The CDR3 bases are TGTGCCAGCAGCCCCTCTCTTAATAGCGGGCCAAGCTCCTACAATGAGCAGTTCTTC. It translates to CASSPSLNSGPSSYNEQFF.